The clone carrying this TCR beta chain has more than one count but fewer than ten. Its antigen is not identified. The sample belongs to a study of T-cell reconstitution after alpha-beta-depleted transplantation in children. General study findings and limits: Two months or so post-transplant, alpha-beta T cells reportedly derived from several hundred expanded graft clones. T-cell counts and diversity were attributed mostly to newly produced T cells one year after transplant. Recipient T cells and thymic progenitors that survived were the source of the high TCRbeta diversity seen at day 60 in some patients.

Using unique molecular identifiers, the investigators prepared the TCRbeta library. In TCRdb, the PCR reads were re-called with MiXCR into one record per CDR3 protein. The sample lists about 310,000 distinct CDR3 sequences, 20% to 30% occurring once. The origin of this receptor is a male patient younger than 18 who had a stem cell transplant for acute lymphoblastic leukemia, so the T cells may come from the graft donor. The source was PBMCs, mostly from graft donor cells, collected 180 days after TCRalphabeta/CD19-depleted stem cell transplant.

CDR3 DNA: TGCGCCAGCAGCTATGGGGAAAACATTCAGTACTTC. Its translation: CASSYGENIQYF. V is TRBV5-1 and J is TRBJ2-4; D unclear. The CDR3 totals 12 residues. Germline CDR1 and CDR2: SGHRS and YFSETQ. The V and J ends lost 3 bases and 5 bases respectively, with 6 bases between them. The whole variable domain, filled in from reference TRBV5-1 and TRBJ2-4, reads KAGVTQTPRYLIKTRGQQVTLSCSPISGHRSVSWYQQTPGQGLQFLFEYFSETQRNKGNFPGRFSGRQFSNSRSEMNVSTLELGDSALYLCASSYGENIQYFGAGTRLSVL.